Listed here are 8 T cell receptor beta chains from one sample, sequenced in a study of blood T cell repertoires in COVID-19. The assay was immunoSEQ multiplex PCR, and TCRdb's table has in-frame clones only and misses some. The data show approximately 68,000 clones, around 86% seen once. Sequenced input: peripheral blood. The receptors shown here come from a man in his fifties with active COVID-19.

V usage is TRBV4-3 and J usage is TRBJ2-1; no clear D gene. Per the germline V gene, CDR1 is LGHNA and CDR2 is YSLEER. V lost 1 base to trimming and J lost 4 bases, with 14 bases between them. The CDR3 contains 16 residues. The DNA for the CDR3 is TGCGCCAGCAGCCAAGCCTGGAGCAGCACATACAATGAGCAGTTCTTC. Protein: CASSQAWSSTYNEQFF.

The V call is TRBV18, the J call TRBJ1-5; D is perhaps TRBD1 (5 bases). Between the trimmed V and J ends, which lost 6 bases and 5 bases, there was a span of 14 bases. Looked up from germline, CDR1 is KGHSH and CDR2 is LQKENI. This CDR3 has 14 amino acids. CDR3 sequence: CASSDSRGDQPQHF. Here the CDR3 DNA reads TGTGCCAGCTCTGATTCAAGGGGCGATCAGCCCCAGCATTTT.

The chain uses TRBV6-2 or TRBV6-3 and TRBJ1-5, with 10 bases identical to TRBD1. Germline V gives CDR1 MNHEY, CDR2 SVGEGT. There are 17 residues in the CDR3. V shed 6 bases and J 3 bases; nucleotides not matched to a gene: 11. CDR3: CASSPTTGTGANQPQHF. The DNA for the CDR3 is TGTGCCAGCAGCCCTACGACCGGGACAGGGGCCAATCAGCCCCAGCATTTT.

V usage is TRBV7-9 and J usage is TRBJ2-3, with 9 positions matching TRBD2. The V gene's germline CDR1 is SEHNR and CDR2 FQNEAQ (reference sequence). J was trimmed by 5 bases and V by 0 bases; bases with no gene match: 3. This CDR3 comprises 15 residues. The CDR3 loop reads CASSLARGGEDTQYF. The CDR3 DNA follows: TGTGCCAGCAGCTTAGCGCGCGGGGGGGAAGATACGCAGTATTTT.

The chain combines TRBV6-5 with TRBJ2-2; the match to TRBD1 covers 8 bases. CDR1 and CDR2 from the germline V gene are MNHEY and SVGAGI. This CDR3 region has 15 residues. In DNA form, the CDR3 reads TGTGCAGCTACCCGGACAGGGCCTAACACCGGGGAGCTGTTTTTT. It translates to CAATRTGPNTGELFF.

The genes are TRBV2 and TRBJ1-5; possible D gene TRBD1, 6 bases. Germline CDR1 is SNHLY and CDR2 is FYNNEI. V shed 5 bases and J shed 6 bases, with 14 bases lying between them. The CDR3 sequence is 14 residues long. The DNA of the CDR3 is TGTGCCAGCAGTCTCGAGGGGGAAGGTCAGCCCCAGCATTTT. Translating gives CASSLEGEGQPQHF.

The chain couples TRBV28 to TRBJ1-5; D is ambiguous. The germline V and J ends were trimmed by 5 bases and 6 bases, with 8 bases remaining between them. The CDR3 totals 12 residues. The germline gives CDR1 MDHEN, CDR2 SYDVKM. The CDR3 region is CASSPRSQPQHF. The CDR3 DNA reads as TGTGCCAGCAGTCCGCGTAGTCAGCCCCAGCATTTT.

The rearrangement uses TRBV18 and TRBJ2-5; 9 bases agree with TRBD1. This CDR3 has 14 residues. Germline-derived CDR1 and CDR2 are KGHSH and LQKENI. With V trimmed by 5 bases and J by 5 bases, 6 bases remained unmatched. The DNA for the CDR3 is TGTGCCAGCTCAGGACAGGGGAATTTGGAGACCCAGTACTTC. As protein: CASSGQGNLETQYF.